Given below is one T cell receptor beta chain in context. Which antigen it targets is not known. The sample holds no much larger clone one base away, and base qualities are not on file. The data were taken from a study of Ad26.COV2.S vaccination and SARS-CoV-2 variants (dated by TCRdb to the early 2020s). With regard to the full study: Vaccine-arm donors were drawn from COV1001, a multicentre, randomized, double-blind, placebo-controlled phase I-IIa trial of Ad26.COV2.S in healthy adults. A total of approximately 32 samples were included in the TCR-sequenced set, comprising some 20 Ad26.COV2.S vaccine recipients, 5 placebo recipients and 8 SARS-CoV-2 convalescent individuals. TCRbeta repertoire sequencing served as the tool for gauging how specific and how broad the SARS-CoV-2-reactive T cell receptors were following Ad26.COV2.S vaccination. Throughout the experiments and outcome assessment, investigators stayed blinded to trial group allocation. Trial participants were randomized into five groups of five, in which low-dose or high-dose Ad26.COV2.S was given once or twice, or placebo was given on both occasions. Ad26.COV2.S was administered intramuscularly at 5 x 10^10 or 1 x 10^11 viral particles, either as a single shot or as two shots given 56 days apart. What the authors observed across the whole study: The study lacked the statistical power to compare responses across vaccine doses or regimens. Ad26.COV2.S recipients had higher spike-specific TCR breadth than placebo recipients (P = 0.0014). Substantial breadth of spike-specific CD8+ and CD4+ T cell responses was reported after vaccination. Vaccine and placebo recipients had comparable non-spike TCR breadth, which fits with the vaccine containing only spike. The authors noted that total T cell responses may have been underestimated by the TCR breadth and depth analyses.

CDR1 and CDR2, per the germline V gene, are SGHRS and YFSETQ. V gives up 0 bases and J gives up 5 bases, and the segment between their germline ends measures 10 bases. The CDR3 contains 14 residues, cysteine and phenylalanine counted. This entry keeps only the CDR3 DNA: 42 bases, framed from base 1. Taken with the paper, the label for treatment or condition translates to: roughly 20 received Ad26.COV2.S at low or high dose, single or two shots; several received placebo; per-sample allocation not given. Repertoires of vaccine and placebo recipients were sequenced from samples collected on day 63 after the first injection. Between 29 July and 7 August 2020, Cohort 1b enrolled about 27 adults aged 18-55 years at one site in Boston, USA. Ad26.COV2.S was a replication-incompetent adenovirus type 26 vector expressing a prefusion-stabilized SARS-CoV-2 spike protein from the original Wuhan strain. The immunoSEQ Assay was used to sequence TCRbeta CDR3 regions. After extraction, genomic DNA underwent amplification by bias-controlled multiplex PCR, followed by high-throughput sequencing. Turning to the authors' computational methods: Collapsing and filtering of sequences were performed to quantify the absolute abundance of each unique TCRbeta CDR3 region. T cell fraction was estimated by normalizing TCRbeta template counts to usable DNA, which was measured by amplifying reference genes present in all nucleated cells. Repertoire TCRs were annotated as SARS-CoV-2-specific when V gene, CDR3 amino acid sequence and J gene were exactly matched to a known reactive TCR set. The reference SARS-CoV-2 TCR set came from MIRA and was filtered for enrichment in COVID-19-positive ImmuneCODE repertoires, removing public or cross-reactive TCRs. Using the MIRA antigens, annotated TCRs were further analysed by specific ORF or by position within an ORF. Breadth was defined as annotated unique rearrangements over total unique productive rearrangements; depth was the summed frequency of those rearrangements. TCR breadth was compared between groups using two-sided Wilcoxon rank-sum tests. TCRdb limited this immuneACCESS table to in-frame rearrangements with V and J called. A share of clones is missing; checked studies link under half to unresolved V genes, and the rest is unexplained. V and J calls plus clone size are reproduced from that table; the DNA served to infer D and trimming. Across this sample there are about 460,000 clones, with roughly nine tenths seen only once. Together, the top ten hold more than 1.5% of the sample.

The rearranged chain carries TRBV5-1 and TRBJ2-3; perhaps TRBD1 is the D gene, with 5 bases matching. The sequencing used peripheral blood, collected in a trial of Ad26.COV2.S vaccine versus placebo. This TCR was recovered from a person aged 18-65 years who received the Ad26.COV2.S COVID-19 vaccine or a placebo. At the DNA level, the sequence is TGCGCCAGCAGCTTGGTACAGGTGCGAGATACGCAGTATTTT. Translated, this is CASSLVQVRDTQYF.